This TCR beta chain appears in the sequencing data of a study of vaccination and CD4 T cells after COVID-19. Overall study context: Control wells got either CEFX epitopes, HIV-1 Nef peptides, or no peptide at all.

A note on this clonotype: As yet, its antigen is unknown.

The ends were cut back, 2 bases at V and 1 base at J, with 4 bases in the middle. CDR3 length equals 13 residues. Germline-derived CDR1 and CDR2 are MNHNS and SASEGT. Treatment in this sample: roughly 10-day PBMC culture with coronavirus spike peptide pools or control peptides (ViraFEST assay). Researchers reported culturing approximately 2 million PBMCs per well with about 10 IU/ml IL-2 and 8 to 10 ug/ml peptide pools. The Oncomine TCR Beta short-read assay was applied to DNA of cultured CD4+ T cells. TCRdb used MiXCR to reprocess the PCR reads, holding one entry per CDR3 protein. The sample carries 5,900 or so distinct CDR3 sequences, 25% to 40% recorded once.

The receptor was isolated from a human donor who had recovered from COVID-19. The rearrangement links TRBV6-1 to TRBJ2-3; no clear D. The sequencing used CD4+ T cells from blood, cultured in vitro, collected after SARS-CoV-2 vaccination. CDR3 sequence reads: CASSEQRTDTQYF. DNA of the CDR3: TGTGCCAGCAGTGAACAGCGCACAGATACGCAGTATTTT.